The clone carrying this TCR beta chain has a single count. The CDR3 runs 16 residues. V was pared by 2 bases and J by 0 bases, with 8 bases between. The germline V gene has CDR1 SNHLY and CDR2 FYNNEI. Using immunoSEQ multiplex PCR, the repertoire was profiled, and TCRdb retains in-frame clones only, with some absent. This table holds 65,000 to 80,000 clones, about 93% found once. The entry originates in a study of T cell changes during pregnancy in multiple sclerosis. The sequence was obtained from a female donor with multiple sclerosis, enrolled in a pregnancy study. Sequencing was performed on peripheral blood, taken in the first trimester of pregnancy. The chain combines TRBV2 with TRBJ2-6, with D possibly being TRBD1 (5 bases). The CDR3, as DNA: TGTGCCAGCAGTGAACGACAGCACTCTGGGGCCAACGTCCTGACTTTC. It translates to CASSERQHSGANVLTF. The whole variable domain, remainder taken from reference TRBV2 and TRBJ2-6, is EPEVTQTPSHQVTQMGQEVILRCVPISNHLYFYWYRQILGQKVEFLVSFYNNEISEKSEIFDDQFSVERPDGSNFTLKIRSTKLEDSAMYFCASSERQHSGANVLTFGAGSRLTVL.